The present T cell receptor (beta chain) was sequenced within a study of blood T cell repertoires in COVID-19. There are 14 residues in the CDR3. CDR1 is GTSNPN, CDR2 SVGIG, per germline (reference sequence). J gave up 4 bases and V 1 base, and 0 bases lay outside the gene matches. Data came from immunoSEQ multiplex PCR; TCRdb stores just in-frame clones and leaves some out. The sample has about 190,000 clones, 75% to 90% seen once; the top ten hold about 1%. This clonotype originated in a man aged 25-45 years with acute or convalescent COVID-19. Sequencing was done on a sample of peripheral blood. This chain links TRBV30 with TRBJ2-3, with 12 nucleotides matching TRBD2. The CDR3 loop is CAWSGLAGADTQYF. In DNA form, the CDR3 reads TGTGCCTGGAGTGGACTAGCGGGAGCAGATACGCAGTATTTT.